These T cell receptor beta chains were read from a single sample in a study of PD-1 blockade in classical Hodgkin lymphoma. Method: immunoSEQ multiplex PCR; TCRdb's copy keeps in-frame clones and lacks some. The table has 99,000 or so clones, around 90% seen once; the top ten hold over 15%. The sequencing here drew on peripheral blood mononuclear cells (PBMCs), taken before the fourth cycle of nivolumab. These receptors were collected from a human donor with classical Hodgkin lymphoma. Each CDR3 is given with its conserved first and last residue. A D gene is named only where the DNA matches it firmly. Not all rows give a size; the values are once, few, many and, for expanded clones, a class.

v_gene	d_gene	abundance	j_gene	len	CDR3nt	CDR3aa
TRBV7-9	.	.	TRBJ1-1	17	TGTGCCAGCAGCCCTGGAAGGTTAGGACAGTCGAACACTGAAGCTTTCTTT	CASSPGRLGQSNTEAFF
TRBV14	TRBD1	.	TRBJ2-1	14	TGTGCCAGCAGCCGAGGGGGGACAGGGGAATGGCAGTTCTTC	CASSRGGTGEWQFF
TRBV7-2	TRBD1	.	TRBJ2-7	16	TGTGCCAGCAGCTTAGGCAGTGGGACAGGGGAGATCGAGCAGTACTTC	CASSLGSGTGEIEQYF
TRBV5-6	TRBD2	.	TRBJ2-7	15	TGTGCCAGCAGCTCGGGACTAGCTATAGGATACGAGCAGTACTTC	CASSSGLAIGYEQYF
TRBV7-2	TRBD1	.	TRBJ2-1	15	TGTGCCAGCAGCCCGGGACAGGGGCTATACAATGAGCAGTTCTTC	CASSPGQGLYNEQFF
TRBV5-6	.	.	TRBJ1-1	15	TGTGCCAGCAGCTTGGGCAGCCTCCCGAACACTGAAGCTTTCTTT	CASSLGSLPNTEAFF
TRBV28	TRBD1	few	TRBJ1-1	18	TGTGCCAGCAGTTTTTACTTCCGACAGGGTGGGGTGGGCACTGAAGCTTTCTTT	CASSFYFRQGGVGTEAFF
TRBV4-2	TRBD2	once	TRBJ2-7	15	TGTGCCAGCAGCCAAGATCTAGCGGGAGTAGGCGAGCAGTACTTC	CASSQDLAGVGEQYF
TRBV11-1	TRBD1	.	TRBJ1-6	14	TGTGCCAGCAGCTCCGACAGGGGTGATTCACCCCTCCACTTT	CASSSDRGDSPLHF
TRBV6-1	TRBD1	.	TRBJ2-6	16	TGTGCCAGCAGTGAAAACAGGGGGGTAGGGGCCAACGTCCTGACTTTC	CASSENRGVGANVLTF
TRBV11-1	TRBD1	.	TRBJ1-4	14	TGTGCCAGCAGCTACGGGACAGACAATGAAAAACTGTTTTTT	CASSYGTDNEKLFF
TRBV6-5	TRBD1	.	TRBJ2-3	16	TGTGCCAGCAGTTACGAGGGACAGGGGGCGCGGGATACGCAGTATTTT	CASSYEGQGARDTQYF
TRBV5-1	.	.	TRBJ1-1	16	TGCGCCAGCAGCTTGGCCTCGTTGCAGGTAAACACTGAAGCTTTCTTT	CASSLASLQVNTEAFF
TRBV7-9	TRBD1	.	TRBJ1-2	16	TGTGCCAGCAGCCTACAGGGGGCCTCAGCTAACTATGGCTACACCTTC	CASSLQGASANYGYTF
TRBV5-4	TRBD1	.	TRBJ1-2	17	TGTGCCAGCAGGAAAAGGGGGCTTGGCGAGCCGAACTATGGCTACACCTTC	CASRKRGLGEPNYGYTF
TRBV11-2	.	.	TRBJ2-7	15	TGTGCCAGCAGCTCGCTACGGGACGGAGCCTACGAGCAGTACTTC	CASSSLRDGAYEQYF
TRBV2	.	.	TRBJ2-5	18	TGTGCCAGCATCCCCAGGTTGGGCTCAGAGGAGGTTGGGGAGACCCAGTACTTC	CASIPRLGSEEVGETQYF
TRBV30	TRBD1	.	TRBJ1-1	16	TGTGCCTGGAGTGTACCCGCGACAGGGGATGCCACTGAAGCTTTCTTT	CAWSVPATGDATEAFF
TRBV10-3	.	.	TRBJ2-1	12	TGTGCCATCCAGGAGGCCTACAATGAGCAGTTCTTC	CAIQEAYNEQFF
TRBV5-1	.	.	TRBJ1-2	16	TGCGCCAGCAGCTTAAATTCGGGGGGCGTTTACGGTGGCTACACCTTC	CASSLNSGGVYGGYTF
TRBV10-3	TRBD1	.	TRBJ2-1	14	TGTGCCATCAGTGATCAGGGGGTTAAGAATGAGCAGTTCTTC	CAISDQGVKNEQFF
TRBV5-1	TRBD1	.	TRBJ2-1	14	TGCGCCAGCAGCGGACAGGGAGGTGAAAATGAGCAGTTCTTC	CASSGQGGENEQFF
TRBV25-1	.	.	TRBJ2-1	13	TGTGCCAGCAGTGAATGGGGAGGCAATGAGCAGTTCTTC	CASSEWGGNEQFF
TRBV7-9	.	.	TRBJ2-2	16	TGTGCCAGCAGCTTAACTATAGGAGGAGGAACCGGGGAGCTGTTTTTT	CASSLTIGGGTGELFF
TRBV7-9	.	.	TRBJ2-7	14	TGTGCCAGCAGCTTGACGTCAAGGGGTTACGAGCAGTACTTC	CASSLTSRGYEQYF
TRBV19	.	.	TRBJ2-3	16	TGTGCCAGTACCGCGAACGGATTTATTAGCACAGATACGCAGTATTTT	CASTANGFISTDTQYF
TRBV7-9	.	.	TRBJ1-1	15	TGTGCCAGCAGCTCCCCGGACGGACTGAACACTGAAGCTTTCTTT	CASSSPDGLNTEAFF
TRBV5-4	.	.	TRBJ2-3	13	TGTGCCAGCGGCGGCCTCGGCACAGATACGCAGTATTTT	CASGGLGTDTQYF
TRBV4-3	TRBD2	.	TRBJ2-1	20	TGCGCCAGCAGCCAAACCGTCGGACTAGCGGGAATCATGTCCTACAATGAGCAGTTCTTC	CASSQTVGLAGIMSYNEQFF
TRBV19	.	.	TRBJ2-5	12	TGTGCCAGTAGCTCCCAGAAAGAGACCCAGTACTTC	CASSSQKETQYF
TRBV6-1	.	.	TRBJ1-2	13	TGTGCCAGCAGTGCGCAGGGTAACTATGGCTACACCTTC	CASSAQGNYGYTF
TRBV6-1	.	once	TRBJ2-5	15	TGTGCCAGCAGTGAAGCGCCCTCGATACGGGAGACCCAGTACTTC	CASSEAPSIRETQYF
TRBV5-6	.	.	TRBJ2-3	15	TGTGCCAGCAGCTTGGGAGGTTTCCTCACAGATACGCAGTATTTT	CASSLGGFLTDTQYF
TRBV30	TRBD1	few	TRBJ2-6	18	TGTGCCTGGATGGGGTTCGGGACAGGGTTTTCCGGGGCCAACGTCCTGACTTTC	CAWMGFGTGFSGANVLTF
TRBV19	.	.	TRBJ1-1	17	TGTGCCAGTAGTATAGATTACCCTGGGCAGTTGAACACTGAAGCTTTCTTT	CASSIDYPGQLNTEAFF
TRBV19	.	once	TRBJ2-4	15	TGTGCCAGTAGCCCGGCCCTCGGGACCAAAAACATTCAGTACTTC	CASSPALGTKNIQYF
TRBV5-4	.	.	TRBJ2-3	13	TGTGCCAGCAGCTTTGATCGCACAGATACGCAGTATTTT	CASSFDRTDTQYF
TRBV29-1	.	.	TRBJ2-5	14	TGCAGCTTTCGAAACGGGAGAGGGGGAGAGACCCAGTACTTC	CSFRNGRGGETQYF
TRBV13	.	.	TRBJ2-7	14	TGTGCCAGCAGCTTAGGCGGCGGACCCTACGAGCAGTACTTC	CASSLGGGPYEQYF
TRBV10-3	.	.	TRBJ2-3	15	TGTGCCATCAGTGAGGGACGGGTTTCCGCAGATACGCAGTATTTT	CAISEGRVSADTQYF
TRBV11-2	.	once	TRBJ2-1	15	TGTGCCAGCAGCTTAGATGGTTTCTCCTACAATGAGCAGTTCTTC	CASSLDGFSYNEQFF
TRBV6-5	TRBD1	.	TRBJ2-1	13	TGTGCCAGCAGTCCCGGACAGGGAAATGAGCAGTTCTTC	CASSPGQGNEQFF